This entry features one T cell receptor (beta chain) sequence. Its target is not known. V lost 2 bases and J lost 6; bases outside the gene matches: 5. This CDR3 spans 15 amino acids. Germline CDR1 MNHEY, CDR2 SVGAGI. This entry is derived from a study of read filtering for tumor transcriptome and immune sequencing. Looking at the study overall: Mean patient age was roughly 66 years, range about 40 to 85; 17 male, over twelve female. General study results and limits: Sorted CD138-negative bone marrow cells were not purified T cells.

This library used approximately 370 ng RNA and molecular barcoded adaptors spanning alpha/delta and beta/gamma chains. TCRdb fed the reads into MiXCR, producing one record per CDR3 protein. The data contain more than 100,000 distinct CDR3 sequences, around 13% of them singletons. The clonotype originates from a donor aged 40 or older with multiple myeloma. Sequences were obtained from a population of CD138-negative cells sorted from bone marrow. The chain carries TRBV6-5 and TRBJ1-5, with TRBD1 matching 9 bases. CDR3 in DNA: TGTGCCAGCAGTTACAGGACAGGGGATAGTCAGCCCCAGCATTTT. This sequence encodes CASSYRTGDSQPQHF.